One and the same sample provided the 20 T cell receptor beta chains below, sequenced in a study of metastatic and nonmetastatic thyroid tumors. TCRdb reanalyzed the PCR reads with MiXCR. The table shows about 5,000 clones, with 25% to 30% occurring only once. All patients were treatment-naive before thyroid surgery. Sample: adjacent normal tissue. The receptors originated from a female donor with papillary thyroid cancer or a benign thyroid nodule (not recorded which). Some clones in this sample may be carry-over from other donors' samples.

The chain couples TRBV20-1 to TRBJ2-1; D unresolved. Trimming took 3 bases from V and 13 from J, leaving 16 bases between them. CDR1 is DFQATT, CDR2 SNEGSKA, per germline (reference sequence). The CDR3 totals 12 residues. CDR3 coding DNA: TGCAGTGCTAGGGTCGAGAGTGCTGATCAGTTCTTC. This sequence encodes CSARVESADQFF.

This clone appeared many times. The chain's CDR3 is CASSLVSGSNNEQFF. Written as DNA, the CDR3 is TGTGCCAGCAGCTTGGTTTCGGGATCGAACAATGAGCAGTTCTTC. The V call is TRBV5-4, the J call TRBJ2-1; possible D gene TRBD2, 5 bases. Trimming took off 0 bases at V and 5 bases at J, with 12 bases between the two ends. The length of the CDR3 is 15 residues. Looked up from germline, CDR1 is SGHNT and CDR2 is YYREEE (reference sequence).

In its sample, this clone was seen a few times. The chain couples TRBV27 to TRBJ2-7; no clear D gene. CDR1 and CDR2 (germline): MNHEY, SMNVEV (reference sequence). This CDR3 has 15 residues. The V and J ends lost 2 bases and 7 bases respectively, with 18 bases between them. The CDR3: CASSLVSGDPTEQYF. The CDR3 nucleotides are TGTGCCAGCAGTTTAGTATCAGGTGATCCTACGGAGCAGTACTTC.

This clone is medium-sized (0.01 to 0.1%) by share. The rearrangement joins TRBV11-3 to TRBJ2-5, with TRBD1 matching 8 bases. Germline CDR1 is SGHNT and CDR2 is YENEEA. The CDR3 sequence is 16 residues long. Unmatched junction bases numbered 9, after V lost 4 bases and J lost 2 bases. This CDR3 is CASSWGQAPPQETQYF. Written as DNA, the CDR3 is TGTGCCAGCAGCTGGGGACAGGCCCCTCCACAAGAGACCCAGTACTTC.

In its sample, this clone was seen a few times. The chain combines TRBV19 with TRBJ2-2; TRBD2 might be the D (6 bases). Germline CDR1 LNHDA, CDR2 SQIVND (reference sequence). The CDR3 runs to 14 residues. V was shortened by 2 bases and J by 10 bases, with 14 bases between the two germline ends. CDR3 coding DNA: TGTGCCAGTAGTATAAACTGGGGAGGACCGGAGCTGTTTTTT. Its translation: CASSINWGGPELFF.

In its sample, this clone ranks as medium-sized. The chain has TRBV5-4 and TRBJ1-2; no definite D call. The CDR3 loop spans 16 amino acids. The V gene lost 4 bases and the J gene lost 1 base, with 17 bases spanning the gap. The germline V gene encodes CDR1 SGHNT and CDR2 YYREEE (reference sequence). The CDR3 sequence: CASSRVSRALNYGYTF. The CDR3 bases are TGTGCCAGCAGCCGCGTTTCGAGGGCCCTTAACTATGGCTACACCTTC.

This clone was observed a handful of times. This chain connects TRBV6-1 to TRBJ2-5; 11 nucleotides line up with TRBD2. Looked up from germline, CDR1 is MNHNS and CDR2 is SASEGT. V was clipped by 3 bases and J by 9 bases; unmatched bases: 9. The CDR3 extends over 15 amino acids. The CDR3: CASSEVSGGAGAQYF. CDR3 DNA sequence: TGTGCCAGCAGTGAGGTTAGCGGGGGGGCCGGGGCCCAGTACTTC.

This clone was picked up a small number of times. The J gene is TRBJ1-6, the V gene TRBV4-1; TRBD1 is a possible D gene (5 bases). The V end was cut by 0 bases, the J end by 10 bases, with 10 bases between. The CDR3 extends over 14 amino acids. Germline-derived CDR1 and CDR2 are MGHRA and YSYEKL. CDR3 nucleotide sequence: TGCGCCAGCAGCCAAGACAGGGAATGGTCACCCCTCCACTTT. Translation gives CASSQDREWSPLHF.

The CDR3: CSASGRRANTEAFF. The CDR3 DNA is TGCAGTGCTAGTGGGCGGAGAGCAAACACTGAAGCTTTCTTT. The genes are TRBV20-1 and TRBJ1-1; the D is unclear. The CDR3 is made up of 14 amino acids. Deletions cut 3 bases from V and 2 bases from J, with 13 bases between. Looked up from germline, CDR1 is DFQATT and CDR2 is SNEGSKA (reference sequence).

The rearrangement links TRBV6-1 to TRBJ1-6; no clear D gene. Looked up from germline, CDR1 is MNHNS and CDR2 is SASEGT. This CDR3 has 13 amino acids. The DNA of the CDR3 is TGTCCCATCTTAAGGGTAGGGATTCCAACCCTCCACTTT. Its translation is CPILRVGIPTLHF.

The chain couples TRBV11-3 to TRBJ2-7; TRBD1 agrees at 8 bases. V was clipped by 5 bases and J by 3 bases; unmatched bases: 6. This CDR3 comprises 14 residues. The germline CDR1 and CDR2 sequences are SGHNT and YENEEA. CDR3 in DNA: TGTGCCAGCAGCCCCGGGACAGGCTACTACGAGCAGTACTTC. This sequence encodes CASSPGTGYYEQYF.

The chain links TRBV6-1 to TRBJ1-3; D call uncertain. The CDR3 has 14 amino acids. V was cut by 2 bases and J by 4 bases, with 9 bases left in between. Germline V gene data show CDR1 as MNHNS and CDR2 as SASEGT. The CDR3 nucleotides read TGTGCCAGCAGTGAATCGAGGATCGGAAACACCATATATTTT. Amino acids: CASSESRIGNTIYF.

V is TRBV6-1 and J is TRBJ2-1; perhaps TRBD2 as D (6 bases). The CDR3 runs 15 residues. V lost 6 bases to trimming and J lost 6 bases, with 18 bases between them. Germline lookup yields CDR1 MNHNS and CDR2 SASEGT. In DNA, the CDR3 is TGTGCCAGCAGCAGTGGTACTAGCTGGAGCAATGAGCAGTTCTTC. Encoded protein: CASSSGTSWSNEQFF.

This clone was seen more than once but under ten times. The V call is TRBV7-2, the J call TRBJ2-7, with TRBD1 matching 7 bases. This CDR3 contains 13 residues. The germline V gene encodes CDR1 SGHTA and CDR2 FQGNSA. The ends lost 6 bases at V and 6 bases at J; junction bases unmatched: 8. This CDR3 reads CASRPAGGVEQYF. The CDR3 nucleotides read TGTGCCAGCAGACCCGCAGGGGGTGTCGAGCAGTACTTC.

This clone appeared a few times. V usage is TRBV7-2 and J usage is TRBJ2-7; possibly TRBD1 for D (5 bases). This CDR3 has 14 residues. Per germline, CDR1 SGHTA and CDR2 FQGNSA. V was shortened by 1 base and J by 3 bases, with 10 bases between the two germline ends. The CDR3 sequence is CASSLGGGSYEQYF. The CDR3 region has the DNA TGTGCCAGCAGCTTAGGGGGCGGTAGCTACGAGCAGTACTTC.

The chain couples TRBV20-1 to TRBJ2-3; D might be TRBD1 (7 bases). The CDR3 runs 16 residues. The germline CDR1 and CDR2 sequences are DFQATT and SNEGSKA (reference sequence). Trimming stripped 6 bases from V and 2 bases from J, with 21 bases between. This CDR3 reads CSAQRLEGAHTDTQYF. CDR3 in DNA: TGCAGTGCCCAGAGGCTGGAGGGGGCGCACACAGATACGCAGTATTTT.

This clone was detected many times. This clone may be a read error of a much larger clone one base away. The chain is built from TRBV20-1 and TRBJ2-7; D perhaps matches TRBD1 (6 bases). V was cut by 7 bases and J by 2 bases, with 12 bases left in between. The CDR3 extends over 12 amino acids. In germline, CDR1 is DFQATT, CDR2 SNEGSKA (reference sequence). The CDR3 region has the DNA TGCAGTGTTAGGGACACAGCCTACGAGCAGTACTTC. Protein: CSVRDTAYEQYF.

This clone rates as medium-sized. The genes are TRBV6-2 or TRBV6-3 and TRBJ2-3, with a weak D call TRBD1 (6 bases). The V end was cut by 7 bases, the J end by 2 bases, with 16 bases between. This CDR3 spans 15 amino acids. Per germline, CDR1 MNHEY and CDR2 SVGEGT. The CDR3, as DNA: TGTGCCAGCACCCGCAGGGGCAGGGCCACAGATACGCAGTATTTT. This encodes CASTRRGRATDTQYF.

This clone was observed a few times. CDR3 bases: TGTGCCAGCCGATACGGGGCAGGGGGGCAGTACGAGCAGTACTTC. It encodes CASRYGAGGQYEQYF. V and J are TRBV28 and TRBJ2-7, with a possible D match to TRBD1 (7 bases). The germline CDR1 and CDR2 sequences are MDHEN and SYDVKM. The CDR3 spans 15 residues. The V gene lost 8 bases and the J gene lost 4 bases, with 21 bases spanning the gap.

This clone is medium-sized. This chain links TRBV4-2 with TRBJ1-3; TRBD1 aligns across 9 bases. CDR1 LGHNA and CDR2 YNFKEQ come from the germline V gene. The CDR3 is 17 residues long. V lost 0 bases to trimming and J lost 3 bases; unmatched junction nucleotides: 6. CDR3 protein: CASSQEMGQGLGNTIYF. The CDR3 bases are TGTGCCAGCAGCCAAGAAATGGGACAGGGTCTTGGAAACACCATATATTTT.